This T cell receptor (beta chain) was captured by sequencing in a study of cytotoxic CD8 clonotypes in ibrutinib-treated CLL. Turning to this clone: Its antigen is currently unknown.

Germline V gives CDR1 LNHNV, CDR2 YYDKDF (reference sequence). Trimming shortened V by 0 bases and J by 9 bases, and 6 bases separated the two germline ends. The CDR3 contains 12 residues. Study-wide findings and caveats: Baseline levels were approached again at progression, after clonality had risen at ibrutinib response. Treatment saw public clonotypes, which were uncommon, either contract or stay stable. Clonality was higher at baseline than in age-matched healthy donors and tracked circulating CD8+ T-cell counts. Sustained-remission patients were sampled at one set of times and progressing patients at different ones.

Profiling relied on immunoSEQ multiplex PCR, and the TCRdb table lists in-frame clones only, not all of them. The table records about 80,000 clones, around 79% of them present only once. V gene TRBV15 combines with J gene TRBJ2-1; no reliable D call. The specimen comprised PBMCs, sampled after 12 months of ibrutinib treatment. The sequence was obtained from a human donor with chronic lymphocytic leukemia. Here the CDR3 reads CATSRDWGEQFF. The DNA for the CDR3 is TGTGCCACCAGCAGAGATTGGGGTGAGCAGTTCTTC. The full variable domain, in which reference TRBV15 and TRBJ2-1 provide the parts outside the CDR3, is DAMVIQNPRYQVTQFGKPVTLSCSQTLNHNVMYWYQQKSSQAPKLLFHYYDKDFNNEADTPDNFQSRRPNTSFCFLDIRSPGLGDTAMYLCATSRDWGEQFFGPGTRLTVL.